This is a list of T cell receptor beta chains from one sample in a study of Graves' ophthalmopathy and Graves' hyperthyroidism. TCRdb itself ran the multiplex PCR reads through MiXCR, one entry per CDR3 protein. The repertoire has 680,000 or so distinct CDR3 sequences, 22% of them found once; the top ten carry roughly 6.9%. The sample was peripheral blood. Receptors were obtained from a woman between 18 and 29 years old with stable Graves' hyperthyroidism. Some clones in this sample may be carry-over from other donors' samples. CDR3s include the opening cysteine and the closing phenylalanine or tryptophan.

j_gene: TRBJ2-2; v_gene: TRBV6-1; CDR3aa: CASSDGVRVGELFF
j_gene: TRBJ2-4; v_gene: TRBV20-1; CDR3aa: CSARETGIAKNIQYF
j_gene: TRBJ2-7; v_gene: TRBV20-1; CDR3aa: CSARTGGEEQYF
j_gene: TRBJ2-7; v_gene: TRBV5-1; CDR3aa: CASPMGAGVCWEQYF
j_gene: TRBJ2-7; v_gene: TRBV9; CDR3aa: CASSVSGSWYEQYF
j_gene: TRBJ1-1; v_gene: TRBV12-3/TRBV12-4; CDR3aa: CASSLMRNTEAFF
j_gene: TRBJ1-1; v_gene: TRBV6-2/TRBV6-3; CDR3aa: CASTAGQGNTEALF
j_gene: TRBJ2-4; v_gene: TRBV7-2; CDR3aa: CASSLAGGGRLNIQYF
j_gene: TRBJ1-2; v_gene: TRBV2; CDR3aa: CASSAWGYGYTF
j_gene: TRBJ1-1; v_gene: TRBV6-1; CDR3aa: CATEEVAPPEAFF
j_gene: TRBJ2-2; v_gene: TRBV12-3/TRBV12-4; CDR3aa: CASSSGSGELFF
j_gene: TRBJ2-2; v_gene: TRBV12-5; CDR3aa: CASGLGTGQGPGELFF
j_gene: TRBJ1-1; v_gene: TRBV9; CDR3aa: CASSVGLAGMNTEAFF